Below, one T cell receptor beta chain is given with its context. What it binds is unknown. This record belongs to a study of long-term antiretroviral therapy in people with HIV. Study findings and constraints: The range of CDR3 lengths in HIV repertoires proved narrower than that found in controls. Unavailable data included ART adherence, viral resistance and therapy changes (switches in treatment).

Trimming at V came to 2 bases and at J to 4 bases, leaving 4 bases not matched to a gene. Germline V gene sequence: CDR1 SGHRS, CDR2 YFSETQ. The CDR3 sequence is 15 residues long. Survey level was the resolution at which the v3.0 immunoSEQ assay ran. The repertoire was sequenced with immunoSEQ multiplex PCR; TCRdb's copy has only in-frame clones and lacks some. The sample shows about 16,000 clones, around nine tenths of them seen only once. The sequence derives from a man aged 45-65 years with HIV. The sample was unsorted PBMCs, taken 0.7 years before starting antiretroviral therapy. J is TRBJ2-3 and V is TRBV5-1; 10 bases agree with TRBD2. The CDR3 loop reads CASSFSGGHPDTQYF. CDR3 in DNA: TGCGCCAGCAGCTTTAGCGGGGGGCATCCAGATACGCAGTATTTT.